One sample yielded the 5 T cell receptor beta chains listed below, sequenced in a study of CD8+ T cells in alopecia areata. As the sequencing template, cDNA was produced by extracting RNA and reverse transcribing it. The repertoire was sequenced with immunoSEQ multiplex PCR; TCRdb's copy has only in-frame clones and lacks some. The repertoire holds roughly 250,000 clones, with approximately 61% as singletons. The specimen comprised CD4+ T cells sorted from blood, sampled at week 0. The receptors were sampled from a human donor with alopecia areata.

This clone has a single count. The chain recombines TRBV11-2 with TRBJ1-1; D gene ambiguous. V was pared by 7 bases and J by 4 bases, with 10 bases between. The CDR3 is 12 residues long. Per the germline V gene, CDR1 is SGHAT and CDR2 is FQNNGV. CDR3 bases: TGTGCCAGCACCCCCATCGTCACTGAAGCTTTCTTT. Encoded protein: CASTPIVTEAFF.

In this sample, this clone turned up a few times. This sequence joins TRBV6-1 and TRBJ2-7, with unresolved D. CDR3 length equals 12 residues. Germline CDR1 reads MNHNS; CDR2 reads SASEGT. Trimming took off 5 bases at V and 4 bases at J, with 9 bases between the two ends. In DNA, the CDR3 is TGTGCCAGCAGTAAGACACAATACGAGCAGTACTTC. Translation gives CASSKTQYEQYF.

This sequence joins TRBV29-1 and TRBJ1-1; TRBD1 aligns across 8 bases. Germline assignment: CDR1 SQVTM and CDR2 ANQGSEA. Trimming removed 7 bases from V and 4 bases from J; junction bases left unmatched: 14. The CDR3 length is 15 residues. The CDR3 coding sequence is TGCAGCGCCGCCCTGGACAGGGACTTTAGCACTGAAGCTTTCTTT. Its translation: CSAALDRDFSTEAFF.

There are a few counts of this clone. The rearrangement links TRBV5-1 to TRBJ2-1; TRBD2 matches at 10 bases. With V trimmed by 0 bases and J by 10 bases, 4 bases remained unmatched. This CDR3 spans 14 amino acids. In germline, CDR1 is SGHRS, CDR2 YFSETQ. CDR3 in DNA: TGCGCCAGCAGCTTGGGGACTAGCGGAAACGAGCAGTTCTTC. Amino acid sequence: CASSLGTSGNEQFF.

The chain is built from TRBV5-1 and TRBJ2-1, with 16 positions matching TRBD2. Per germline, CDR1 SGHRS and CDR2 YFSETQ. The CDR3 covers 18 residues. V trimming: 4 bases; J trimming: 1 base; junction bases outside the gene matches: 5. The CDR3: CASSPRGLAGGSYNEQFF. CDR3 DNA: TGCGCCAGCAGCCCCCGGGGACTAGCGGGGGGGTCCTACAATGAGCAGTTCTTC.